These 5 T cell receptor beta chains share one sample of origin, sequenced in a study of CD8 T cells in Susac syndrome. Random hexamers were used to reverse transcribe about 0.45 to 1 ug of RNA. TCRdb re-called the immunoSEQ multiplex PCR reads with MiXCR, one entry per CDR3 protein. The table has approximately 230,000 distinct CDR3 sequences, about 93% seen once. Material for sequencing was CD4+ T cells from PBMCs. Receptors were obtained from a human donor with multiple sclerosis.

This chain connects TRBV11-2 to TRBJ2-7, with 7 bases that match TRBD1. The CDR3 runs 19 residues. V gave up 7 bases and J gave up 7 bases; unmatched junction bases: 28. In germline, CDR1 is SGHAT, CDR2 FQNNGV. The CDR3 sequence is CASTFSLGNRRQGSGEQYF. The DNA for the CDR3 is TGTGCCAGCACCTTTTCACTAGGGAACCGGAGACAGGGATCGGGGGAGCAGTACTTC. The variable domain in full, with the rest retrieved from reference TRBV11-2 and TRBJ2-7, is EAGVAQSPRYKIIEKRQSVAFWCNPISGHATLYWYQQILGQGPKLLIQFQNNGVVDDSQLPKDRFSAERLKGVDSTLKIQPAKLEDSAVYLCASTFSLGNRRQGSGEQYFGPGTRLTVT.

Only one count was recorded for this clonotype. The J gene is TRBJ1-1, the V gene TRBV7-9; D not resolved. The CDR3 runs to 14 residues. The germline CDR1 and CDR2 sequences are SEHNR and FQNEAQ (reference sequence). V was shortened by 5 bases and J by 6 bases, with 16 bases between the two germline ends. This CDR3 reads CASSPTTSAPEAFF. The CDR3 region has the DNA TGTGCCAGCAGCCCAACGACAAGCGCCCCTGAAGCTTTCTTT.

This clonotype was recorded once. The chain recombines TRBV7-2 with TRBJ2-7; TRBD1 is a possible D gene (6 bases). Germline V gives CDR1 SGHTA, CDR2 FQGNSA. V lost 5 bases, J lost 2 bases, and 13 bases lay in between. The CDR3 covers 14 residues. The chain's CDR3 is CASSRGGSAYEQYV. Here the CDR3 DNA reads TGTGCCAGCAGCCGAGGGGGTAGTGCCTACGAGCAGTACGTC.

The rearrangement links TRBV12-3 or TRBV12-4 to TRBJ2-6; D is ambiguous. V was trimmed by 8 bases and J by 0 bases, leaving 5 bases between them. There are 13 residues in the CDR3. CDR3 in DNA: TGTGCCAGCGGGGTCTCTGGGGCCAACGTCCTGACTTTC. Residues: CASGVSGANVLTF.

V gene TRBV7-9 combines with J gene TRBJ2-7; TRBD2 matches at 8 bases. The V segment lost 1 base and the J segment 6 bases; nucleotides outside the gene matches: 5. CDR3 size: 14 residues. Germline values: CDR1 SEHNR, CDR2 FQNEAQ (reference sequence). CDR3 bases: TGTGCCAGCAGCTTAGGGGGGACTAGTGGCGAGCAGTACGTC. Its translation: CASSLGGTSGEQYV.